The sequence of this T cell receptor (beta chain) was determined in a study of blood T cell repertoires in COVID-19. About the research overall: The origin of the acute and convalescent COVID-19 samples was the United States, Italy and Spain.

Note on this clone: At one end, the junction sequence differs from germline, possibly due to a read error.

Germline CDR1 and CDR2: SNHLY and FYNNEI. The CDR3 has 11 amino acids. Generated by immunoSEQ multiplex PCR, the TCRdb table keeps only in-frame clones and is missing some. The repertoire holds 150,000 to 200,000 clones, with 80% as singletons. The V gene is TRBV2, the J gene TRBJ2-2; perhaps TRBD1 as D (6 bases). This sequence originates from a man aged 55 to 70 with acute or convalescent COVID-19. Sequencing input: peripheral blood. In DNA, the CDR3 is TGTGCCAGCAGTGAAGTAGGGGGGCTGTTTTTT. Its protein product is CASSEVGGLFF.